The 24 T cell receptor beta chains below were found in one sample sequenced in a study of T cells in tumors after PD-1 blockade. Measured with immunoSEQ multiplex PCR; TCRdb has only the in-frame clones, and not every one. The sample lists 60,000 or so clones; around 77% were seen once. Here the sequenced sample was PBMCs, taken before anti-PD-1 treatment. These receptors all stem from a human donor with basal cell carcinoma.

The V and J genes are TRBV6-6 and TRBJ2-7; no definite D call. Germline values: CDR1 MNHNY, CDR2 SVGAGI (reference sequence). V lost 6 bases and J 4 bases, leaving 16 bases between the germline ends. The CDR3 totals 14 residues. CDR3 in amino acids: CASSPSNFLYEQYF. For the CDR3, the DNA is TGTGCCAGCAGCCCCTCCAACTTCCTTTACGAGCAGTACTTC.

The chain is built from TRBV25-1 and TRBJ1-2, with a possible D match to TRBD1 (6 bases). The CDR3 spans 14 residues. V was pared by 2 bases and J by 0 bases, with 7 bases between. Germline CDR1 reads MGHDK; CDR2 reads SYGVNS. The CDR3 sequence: CASSETGPNYGYTF. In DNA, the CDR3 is TGTGCCAGCAGTGAAACAGGGCCTAACTATGGCTACACCTTC.

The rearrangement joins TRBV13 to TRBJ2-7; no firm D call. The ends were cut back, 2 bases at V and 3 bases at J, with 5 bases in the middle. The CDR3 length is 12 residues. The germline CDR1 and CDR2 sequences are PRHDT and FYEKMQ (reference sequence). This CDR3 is CASSLSGYEQYF. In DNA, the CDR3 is TGTGCCAGCAGCTTATCCGGCTACGAGCAGTACTTC.

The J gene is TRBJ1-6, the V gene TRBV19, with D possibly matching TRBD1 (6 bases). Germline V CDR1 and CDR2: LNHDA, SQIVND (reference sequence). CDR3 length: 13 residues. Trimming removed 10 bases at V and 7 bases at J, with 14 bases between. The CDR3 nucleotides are TGTGCCACCGGTGACAGGAGGAATTCACCCCTCCACTTT. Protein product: CATGDRRNSPLHF.

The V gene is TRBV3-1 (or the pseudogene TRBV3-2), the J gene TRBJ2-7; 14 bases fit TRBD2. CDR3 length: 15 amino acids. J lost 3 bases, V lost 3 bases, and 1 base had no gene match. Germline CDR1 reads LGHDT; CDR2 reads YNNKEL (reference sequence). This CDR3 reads CASSQGLAGVYEQYF. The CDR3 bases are TGTGCCAGCAGCCAGGGACTAGCGGGGGTCTACGAGCAGTACTTC.

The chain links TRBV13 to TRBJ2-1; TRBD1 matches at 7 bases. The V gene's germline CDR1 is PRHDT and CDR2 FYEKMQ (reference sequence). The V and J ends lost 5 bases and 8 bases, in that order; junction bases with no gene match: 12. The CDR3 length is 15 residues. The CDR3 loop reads CASSPHPDREYEQFF. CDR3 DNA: TGTGCCAGCAGCCCCCACCCCGACAGGGAGTATGAGCAGTTCTTC.

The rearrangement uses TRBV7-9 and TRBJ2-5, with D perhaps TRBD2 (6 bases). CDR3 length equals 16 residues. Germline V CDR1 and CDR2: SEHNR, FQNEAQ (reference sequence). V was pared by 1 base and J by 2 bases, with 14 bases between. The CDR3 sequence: CASSLGWAGIQETQYF. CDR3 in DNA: TGTGCCAGCAGCTTAGGCTGGGCGGGAATTCAAGAGACCCAGTACTTC.

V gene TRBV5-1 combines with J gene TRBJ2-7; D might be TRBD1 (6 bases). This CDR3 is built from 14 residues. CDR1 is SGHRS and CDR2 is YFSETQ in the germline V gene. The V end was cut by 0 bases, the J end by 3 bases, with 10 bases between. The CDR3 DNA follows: TGCGCCAGCAGCTTGGTGGGGGCGGGCTACGAGCAGTACTTC. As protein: CASSLVGAGYEQYF.

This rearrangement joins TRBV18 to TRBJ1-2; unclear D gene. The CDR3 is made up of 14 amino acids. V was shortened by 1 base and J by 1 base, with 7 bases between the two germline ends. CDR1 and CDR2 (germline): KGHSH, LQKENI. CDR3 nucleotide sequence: TGTGCCAGCTCACCACGCACAGATAACTATGGCTACACCTTC. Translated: CASSPRTDNYGYTF.

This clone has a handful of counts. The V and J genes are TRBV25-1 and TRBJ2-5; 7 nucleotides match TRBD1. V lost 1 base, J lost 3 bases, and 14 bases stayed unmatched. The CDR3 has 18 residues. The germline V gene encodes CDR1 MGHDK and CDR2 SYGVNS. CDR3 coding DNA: TGTGCCAGCAGTGAATCGGGGCAGGGGGACCGGCCTAAAGAGACCCAGTACTTC. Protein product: CASSESGQGDRPKETQYF. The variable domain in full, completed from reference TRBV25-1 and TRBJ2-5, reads EADIYQTPRYLVIGTGKKITLECSQTMGHDKMYWYQQDPGMELHLIHYSYGVNSTEKGDLSSESTVSRIRTEHFPLTLESARPSHTSQYLCASSESGQGDRPKETQYFGPGTRLLVL.

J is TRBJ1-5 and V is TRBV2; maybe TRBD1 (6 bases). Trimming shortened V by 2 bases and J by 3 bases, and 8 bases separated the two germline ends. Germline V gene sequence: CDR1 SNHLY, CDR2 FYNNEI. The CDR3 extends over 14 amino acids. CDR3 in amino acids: CASSEQGINQPQHF. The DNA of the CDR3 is TGTGCCAGCAGTGAACAGGGGATCAATCAGCCCCAGCATTTT.

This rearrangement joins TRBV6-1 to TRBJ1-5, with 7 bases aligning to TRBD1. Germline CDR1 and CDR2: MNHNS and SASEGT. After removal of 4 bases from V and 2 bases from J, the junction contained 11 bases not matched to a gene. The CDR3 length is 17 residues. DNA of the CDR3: TGTGCCAGCAGTGGACAGGGTGGGAACGCCGGCAATCAGCCCCAGCATTTT. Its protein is CASSGQGGNAGNQPQHF.

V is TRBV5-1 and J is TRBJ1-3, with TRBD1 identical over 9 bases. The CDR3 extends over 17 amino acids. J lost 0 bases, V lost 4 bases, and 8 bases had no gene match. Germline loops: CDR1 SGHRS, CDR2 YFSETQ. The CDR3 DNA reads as TGCGCCAGCAGCCTGACAGGGGGAGATAGCTCTGGAAACACCATATATTTT. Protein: CASSLTGGDSSGNTIYF.

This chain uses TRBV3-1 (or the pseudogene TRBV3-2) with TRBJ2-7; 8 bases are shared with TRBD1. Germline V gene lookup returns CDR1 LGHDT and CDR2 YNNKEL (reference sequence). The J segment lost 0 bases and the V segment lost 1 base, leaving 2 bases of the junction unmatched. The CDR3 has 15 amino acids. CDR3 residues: CASSQVGTGSYEQYF. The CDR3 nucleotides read TGTGCCAGCAGCCAAGTCGGGACAGGCTCCTACGAGCAGTACTTC.

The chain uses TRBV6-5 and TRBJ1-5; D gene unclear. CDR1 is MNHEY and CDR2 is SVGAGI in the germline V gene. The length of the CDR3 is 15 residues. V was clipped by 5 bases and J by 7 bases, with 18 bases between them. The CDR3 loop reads CASSTDPDLVQPQHF. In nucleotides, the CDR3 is TGTGCCAGCAGTACAGACCCGGATCTGGTGCAGCCCCAGCATTTT.

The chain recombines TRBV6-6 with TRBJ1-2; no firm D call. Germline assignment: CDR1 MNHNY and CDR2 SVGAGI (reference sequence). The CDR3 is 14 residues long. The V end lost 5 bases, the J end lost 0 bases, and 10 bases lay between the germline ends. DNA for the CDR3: TGTGCCAGCAGTGACCACAGCTCTAACTATGGCTACACCTTC. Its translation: CASSDHSSNYGYTF.

The CDR3 DNA sequence: TGTGCCTGGAGAAAAGCGAAAGGTGAGCAGTTCTTC. It is translated as CAWRKAKGEQFF. The chain is built from TRBV30 and TRBJ2-1; D is undetermined. Germline values: CDR1 GTSNPN, CDR2 SVGIG (reference sequence). The CDR3 has 12 residues. Trimming took off 3 bases at V and 9 bases at J, with 12 bases between the two ends. The full variable domain, completed using reference TRBV30 and TRBJ2-1, is SQTIHQWPATLVQPVGSPLSLECTVEGTSNPNLYWYRQAAGRGLQLLFYSVGIGQISSEVPQNLSASRPQDRQFILSSKKLLLSDSGFYLCAWRKAKGEQFFGPGTRLTVL.

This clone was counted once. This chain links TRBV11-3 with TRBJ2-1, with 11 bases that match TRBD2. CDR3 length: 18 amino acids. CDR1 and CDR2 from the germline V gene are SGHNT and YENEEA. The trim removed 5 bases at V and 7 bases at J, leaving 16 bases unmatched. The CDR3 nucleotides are TGTGCCAGCAGCCCCCACCCCTTAGCGGGGGGGCCTGGAAATGAGCAGTTCTTC. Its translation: CASSPHPLAGGPGNEQFF.

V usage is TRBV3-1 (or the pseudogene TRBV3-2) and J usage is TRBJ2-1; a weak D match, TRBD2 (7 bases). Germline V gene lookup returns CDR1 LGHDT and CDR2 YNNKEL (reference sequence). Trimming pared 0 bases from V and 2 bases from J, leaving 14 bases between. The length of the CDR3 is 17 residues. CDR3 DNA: TGTGCCAGCAGCCAAGAAGGGCGGGGGCCCCCCTACAATGAGCAGTTCTTC. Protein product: CASSQEGRGPPYNEQFF.

CDR3 sequence (DNA): TGTGCCAGCAGCGTCGGGACAGGGGGAGGGGACACCGGGGAGCTGTTTTTT. Its translation is CASSVGTGGGDTGELFF. V gene TRBV9 combines with J gene TRBJ2-2; 11 bases line up with TRBD1. The CDR3 runs 17 residues. Trimming took 2 bases from V and 3 from J; bases not matched to a gene: 6. The germline V gene has CDR1 SGDLS and CDR2 YYNGEE. The full variable domain, rest sourced from reference TRBV9 and TRBJ2-2, is DSGVTQTPKHLITATGQRVTLRCSPRSGDLSVYWYQQSLDQGLQFLIQYYNGEERAKGNILERFSAQQFPDLHSELNLSSLELGDSALYFCASSVGTGGGDTGELFFGEGSRLTVL.

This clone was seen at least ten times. DNA for the CDR3: TGTGCCAGTAGTAGCGCTAGCGGGGGCTACGAGCAGTACTTC. As protein: CASSSASGGYEQYF. This chain links TRBV19 with TRBJ2-7; 10 bases align to TRBD2. Germline CDR1 LNHDA, CDR2 SQIVND (reference sequence). The CDR3 sequence is 14 residues long. With 4 bases clipped from V and 3 bases from J, the junction kept 3 bases outside the gene matches.

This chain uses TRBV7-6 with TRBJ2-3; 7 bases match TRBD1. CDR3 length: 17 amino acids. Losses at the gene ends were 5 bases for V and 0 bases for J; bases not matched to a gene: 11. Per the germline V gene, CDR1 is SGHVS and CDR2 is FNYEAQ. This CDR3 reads CASSLLGQAPSTDTQYF. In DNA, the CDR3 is TGTGCCAGCAGCCTCCTTGGACAGGCACCTAGCACAGATACGCAGTATTTT.

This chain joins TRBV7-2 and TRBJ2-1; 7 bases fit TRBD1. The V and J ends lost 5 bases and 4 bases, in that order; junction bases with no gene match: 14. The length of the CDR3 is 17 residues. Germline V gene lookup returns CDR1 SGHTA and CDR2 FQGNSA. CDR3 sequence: CASSNYPGQQLYNEQFF. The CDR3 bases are TGTGCCAGCAGCAATTACCCGGGACAGCAATTATACAATGAGCAGTTCTTC. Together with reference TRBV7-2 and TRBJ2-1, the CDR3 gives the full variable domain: GAGVSQSPSNKVTEKGKDVELRCDPISGHTALYWYRQSLGQGLEFLIYFQGNSAPDKSGLPSDRFSAERTGGSVSTLTIQRTQQEDSAVYLCASSNYPGQQLYNEQFFGPGTRLTVL.

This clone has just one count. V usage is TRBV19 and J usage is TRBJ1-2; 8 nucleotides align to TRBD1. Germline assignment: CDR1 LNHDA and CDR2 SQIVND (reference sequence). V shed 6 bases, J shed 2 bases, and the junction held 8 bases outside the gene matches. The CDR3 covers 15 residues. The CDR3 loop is CASRSWGQANYGYTF. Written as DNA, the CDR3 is TGTGCCAGTAGATCATGGGGACAGGCCAACTATGGCTACACCTTC.